This paragraph reports one TCR beta chain. V shed 4 bases and J shed 1 base, with 8 bases lying between them. The V gene's germline CDR1 is SGHRS and CDR2 YFSETQ. CDR3 length: 13 amino acids. These data originate in a study of control samples from healthy donors and cancer patients. Repertoires were generated with immunoSEQ multiplex PCR, while TCRdb's copy carries only in-frame clones and drops some. In the table there are 260,000 or so clones, approximately 80% of which are singletons. Specimen: PBMCs. The chain couples TRBV5-1 to TRBJ1-1; no reliable D call. This TCR came from a woman aged 60 to 75 with lung cancer. The CDR3 nucleotides read TGCGCCAGCAGCATAGCGCAGAACACTGAAGCTTTCTTT. Protein product: CASSIAQNTEAFF.